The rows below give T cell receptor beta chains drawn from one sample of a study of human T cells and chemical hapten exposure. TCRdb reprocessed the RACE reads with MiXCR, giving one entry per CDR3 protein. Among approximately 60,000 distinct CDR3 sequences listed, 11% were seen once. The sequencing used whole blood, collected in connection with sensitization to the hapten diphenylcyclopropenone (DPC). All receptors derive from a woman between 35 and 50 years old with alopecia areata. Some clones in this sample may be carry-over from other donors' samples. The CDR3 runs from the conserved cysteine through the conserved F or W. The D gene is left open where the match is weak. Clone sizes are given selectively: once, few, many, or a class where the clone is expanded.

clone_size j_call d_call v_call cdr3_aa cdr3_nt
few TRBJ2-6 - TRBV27 CASSSLGSGANVLTF TGTGCCAGCAGTTCTCTGGGGTCTGGGGCCAACGTCCTGACTTTC
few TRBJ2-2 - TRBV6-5 CASSYSGGHLTGELFF TGTGCCAGCAGTTACTCCGGGGGACACCTCACCGGGGAGCTGTTTTTT
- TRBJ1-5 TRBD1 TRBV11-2 CASSFGQGENQPQHF TGTGCCAGCAGCTTTGGACAGGGGGAAAATCAGCCCCAGCATTTT
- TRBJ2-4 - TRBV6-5 CASSLGRAGNIQYF TGTGCCAGCAGTTTGGGACGCGCCGGAAACATTCAGTACTTC
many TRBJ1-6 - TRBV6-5 CASSYSPRGYNSPLHF TGTGCCAGCAGTTACTCACCCAGGGGCTATAATTCACCCCTCCACTTT
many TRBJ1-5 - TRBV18 CASSPTNQPQHF TGTGCCAGCTCCCCAACTAATCAGCCCCAGCATTTT
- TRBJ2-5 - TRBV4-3 CASSRRQQETQYF TGCGCCAGCAGCCGGAGACAGCAAGAGACCCAGTACTTC
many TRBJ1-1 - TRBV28 CASSFAGSNTEAFF TGTGCCAGCAGTTTCGCCGGATCGAACACTGAAGCTTTCTTT
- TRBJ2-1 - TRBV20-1 CSAWRGAVFF TGCAGTGCCTGGAGAGGGGCTGTGTTCTTC
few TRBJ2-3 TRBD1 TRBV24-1 CATSDPAGTGSTDTQYF TGTGCCACCAGTGACCCCGCGGGGACAGGGAGCACAGATACGCAGTATTTT
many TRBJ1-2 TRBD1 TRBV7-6 CASSFEGARGYTF TGTGCCAGCAGCTTCGAGGGGGCGCGTGGCTACACCTTC
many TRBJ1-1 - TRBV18 CASSPLPLGVRTTEAFF TGTGCCAGCTCACCGCTCCCGCTCGGGGTGAGGACCACTGAAGCTTTCTTT
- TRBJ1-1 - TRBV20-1 CSARGGRYSEAFF TGCAGTGCTAGAGGAGGCAGGTATTCTGAAGCTTTCTTT
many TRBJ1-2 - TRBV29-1 CSVEGGLGGYTF TGCAGCGTGGAGGGGGGGTTGGGTGGCTACACCTTC
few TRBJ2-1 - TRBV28 CASGRDEQFF TGTGCCAGCGGCCGGGATGAGCAGTTCTTC
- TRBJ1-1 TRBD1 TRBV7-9 CASSFDDRGTEAFF TGTGCCAGCAGCTTCGATGACAGGGGCACTGAAGCTTTCTTT
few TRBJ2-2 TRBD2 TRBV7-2 CASSPGLAGVFGELFF TGTGCCAGCAGCCCGGGACTAGCGGGAGTTTTCGGGGAGCTGTTTTTT
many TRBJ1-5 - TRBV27 CASSLYAIGQNNQPQHF TGTGCCAGCAGTTTATATGCGATAGGACAGAACAATCAGCCCCAGCATTTT